A single sample is the source of the 26 T cell receptor beta chains below, sequenced in a study of PD-1 blockade in mismatch repair-deficient tumors. Method: immunoSEQ multiplex PCR; TCRdb's copy keeps in-frame clones and lacks some. The sample carries 100,000 or so clones, 65% to 85% recorded once. The sequencing used peripheral blood, collected 35 to 37 weeks after starting pembrolizumab. The source of these receptors is an adult with mismatch repair-deficient cancer.

On this clone: Other DNA sequences within the sample encode an identical CDR3. The J gene is TRBJ1-3, the V gene TRBV4-1, with 8 nucleotides matching TRBD1. The CDR3 has 17 residues. The V segment lost 1 base and the J segment 0 bases; nucleotides outside the gene matches: 5. Germline lookup yields CDR1 MGHRA and CDR2 YSYEKL. The CDR3 DNA is TGCGCCAGCAGCCAAGGTCCTACAGGGGGCTCTGGAAACACCATATATTTT. Amino acids: CASSQGPTGGSGNTIYF.

In its sample, this clone was seen many times. At the DNA level, this CDR3 is encoded by other sequences in the same sample as well. The genes are TRBV7-2 and TRBJ1-5; D is uncertain. Germline CDR1 and CDR2: SGHTA and FQGNSA. The CDR3 totals 15 residues. The V end was cut by 3 bases, the J end by 0 bases, with 9 bases between. CDR3 DNA sequence: TGTGCCAGCAGCTTGGACTTTTATAGCAATCAGCCCCAGCATTTT. Its translation: CASSLDFYSNQPQHF. Combining the CDR3 with reference TRBV7-2 and TRBJ1-5 gives the whole variable domain GAGVSQSPSNKVTEKGKDVELRCDPISGHTALYWYRQSLGQGLEFLIYFQGNSAPDKSGLPSDRFSAERTGGSVSTLTIQRTQQEDSAVYLCASSLDFYSNQPQHFGDGTRLSIL.

The rearrangement links TRBV7-9 to TRBJ1-1; D is perhaps TRBD1 (5 bases). CDR1 and CDR2 from the germline V gene are SEHNR and FQNEAQ (reference sequence). The CDR3 length is 14 residues. V lost 1 base and J 4 bases, leaving 10 bases between the germline ends. CDR3: CASSLDQGSTEAFF. The CDR3 bases are TGTGCCAGCAGCTTAGATCAGGGTAGCACTGAAGCTTTCTTT.

This clone was seen a few times. The V and J genes are TRBV15 and TRBJ2-5; tentative D call: TRBD2 (6 bases). Trimming removed 0 bases at V and 3 bases at J, with 14 bases between. The CDR3 length is 16 residues. CDR1 is LNHNV, CDR2 YYDKDF, per germline (reference sequence). The CDR3 reads CATSRESAGNKETQYF. The CDR3 DNA is TGTGCCACCAGCAGAGAATCTGCGGGGAATAAAGAGACCCAGTACTTC.

V and J are TRBV2 and TRBJ2-2, with 16 positions matching TRBD2. Losses at the gene ends were 6 bases for V and 5 bases for J; bases not matched to a gene: 9. CDR3 length: 18 amino acids. Germline V gene sequence: CDR1 SNHLY, CDR2 FYNNEI. CDR3 nucleotide sequence: TGTGCCAGCAGCCAATCTCCGGGACTAGCGGGAGGGACCGGGGAGCTGTTTTTT. It codes for CASSQSPGLAGGTGELFF.

This chain joins TRBV25-1 and TRBJ1-1, with TRBD1 identical over 11 bases. The CDR3 sequence is 13 residues long. V gave up 7 bases and J gave up 10 bases; unmatched junction bases: 8. Germline-derived CDR1 and CDR2 are MGHDK and SYGVNS. CDR3 sequence (DNA): TGTGCCAGCACCTCGGACAGGGGGCTAGGAGCTTTCTTT. This codes for CASTSDRGLGAFF.

The chain has TRBV6-5 and TRBJ1-5; 9 bases map to TRBD1. Germline values: CDR1 MNHEY, CDR2 SVGAGI. The V and J ends lost 7 bases and 7 bases, in that order; junction bases with no gene match: 8. The CDR3 totals 14 residues. The CDR3 region has the DNA TGTGCCAGCACTCCGGGACAGGGCGTCCAGCCCCAGCATTTT. Amino acid sequence: CASTPGQGVQPQHF.

Worth noting for this clone: Other DNA sequences in this sample translate to the same CDR3. This chain links TRBV27 with TRBJ1-1, with D possibly TRBD1 on 5 matching bases. Germline assignment: CDR1 MNHEY and CDR2 SMNVEV (reference sequence). This CDR3 spans 14 amino acids. Trimming shortened V by 2 bases and J by 2 bases, and 9 bases separated the two germline ends. CDR3 residues: CASSLGGGNTEAFF. The CDR3 nucleotides are TGTGCCAGCAGTTTAGGCGGGGGAAACACTGAAGCTTTCTTT.

Here the CDR3 DNA reads TGTGCCAGCAGCCCTGGCGGGTCGAAGGGGTCTGAGCAGTTCTTC. Its translation is CASSPGGSKGSEQFF. The chain links TRBV5-4 to TRBJ2-1, with D possibly called TRBD1 or TRBD2 (5 bases each). Germline CDR1 SGHNT, CDR2 YYREEE (reference sequence). Trimming left V 4 bases short and J 9 bases short, with 20 bases between. The CDR3 spans 15 residues.

V usage is TRBV5-1 and J usage is TRBJ1-4; the match to TRBD1 covers 7 bases. V lost 4 bases, J lost 4 bases, and 7 bases stayed unmatched. Per the germline V gene, CDR1 is SGHRS and CDR2 is YFSETQ. CDR3 length equals 15 residues. The CDR3 DNA reads TGCGCCAGCAGCCTTCGGACAGGAGATAATGAAAAACTGTTTTTT. Its protein is CASSLRTGDNEKLFF. The full variable domain, its missing parts supplied by reference TRBV5-1 and TRBJ1-4, is KAGVTQTPRYLIKTRGQQVTLSCSPISGHRSVSWYQQTPGQGLQFLFEYFSETQRNKGNFPGRFSGRQFSNSRSEMNVSTLELGDSALYLCASSLRTGDNEKLFFGSGTQLSVL.

With respect to this clone: An end of the junction does not agree with germline; a read error may underlie this. Other DNA sequences within the sample encode an identical CDR3. The CDR3 DNA reads TGTGCCAGCAGCTTGGCTGGGCCTGGGGCCAACGTCCTAACTTTC. Translating it yields CASSLAGPGANVLTF. This chain links TRBV5-4 with TRBJ2-6; a weak D match, TRBD1 (5 bases). This CDR3 region has 15 residues. CDR1 and CDR2 (germline): SGHNT, YYREEE (reference sequence).

The chain recombines TRBV2 with TRBJ1-2; D gene unclear. The V and J ends lost 2 bases and 0 bases respectively, with 10 bases between them. The CDR3 has 15 amino acids. The V gene's germline CDR1 is SNHLY and CDR2 FYNNEI. The CDR3 spells CASSETTGANYGYTF. The CDR3 DNA reads TGTGCCAGCAGTGAAACAACGGGAGCTAACTATGGCTACACCTTC.

This chain links TRBV7-8 with TRBJ2-1; possibly TRBD2 for D (6 bases). The length of the CDR3 is 16 residues. V was shortened by 5 bases and J by 9 bases, with 23 bases between the two germline ends. CDR1 is SGHVS, CDR2 FQNEAQ, per germline. In DNA form, the CDR3 reads TGTGCCAGCAGCCCCGAGGTATGGGGTAGCGGACCTGAGCAGTTCTTC. This codes for CASSPEVWGSGPEQFF.

Concerning this clone: Its ends do not fully match the called genes, so a read error is possible. The V and J genes are TRBV18 and TRBJ1-2; perhaps TRBD1 as D (6 bases). The CDR3 has 16 residues. Germline lookup yields CDR1 KGHSH and CDR2 LQKENI. This chain's CDR3 is CASPPEGGGLDDGYTF. Written as DNA, the CDR3 is TGTGCCAGCCCACCGGAGGGGGGGGGCCTTGATGATGGCTACACCTTC.

The CDR3 nucleotides are TGTGCCAGCAGCTCTCAAGGCTCTGGAAACACCATATATTTT. This codes for CASSSQGSGNTIYF. The rearrangement uses TRBV7-2 and TRBJ1-3; no definite D call. The germline V and J ends were trimmed by 4 bases and 0 bases, with 7 bases remaining between them. This CDR3 has 14 residues. CDR1 is SGHTA, CDR2 FQGNSA, per germline.

The chain recombines TRBV5-4 with TRBJ2-3; TRBD2 agrees at 9 bases. The germline CDR1 and CDR2 sequences are SGHNT and YYREEE (reference sequence). This CDR3 contains 14 residues. The V segment lost 4 bases and the J segment 1 base; nucleotides outside the gene matches: 1. In DNA, the CDR3 is TGTGCCAGCAGCCAGCGGGAGGGCACAGATACGCAGTATTTT. This gives the protein CASSQREGTDTQYF.

The chain combines TRBV4-1 with TRBJ2-5, with 8 positions matching TRBD2. V was clipped by 0 bases and J by 1 base; unmatched bases: 7. Germline CDR1 MGHRA, CDR2 YSYEKL. The CDR3 has 17 amino acids. CDR3 nucleotide sequence: TGCGCCAGCAGCCAAGATAGAGGCCTAGCGGGCCAAGAGACCCAGTACTTC. Translating it yields CASSQDRGLAGQETQYF.

The V call is TRBV18, the J call TRBJ2-3; D is undetermined. Per the germline V gene, CDR1 is KGHSH and CDR2 is LQKENI. There are 17 residues in the CDR3. V was clipped by 0 bases and J by 1 base, with 14 bases between them. The CDR3 DNA follows: TGTGCCAGCTCACCACCGGTAGCCGAACGCGGCACAGATACGCAGTATTTT. This codes for CASSPPVAERGTDTQYF.

The rearrangement joins TRBV21-1 to TRBJ1-5. TRBV21-1 is listed as a pseudogene. The length of the CDR3 is 12 residues. CDR3 in amino acids: CAPTEDNQPQHF. The CDR3 DNA is TGTGCCCCCACCGAGGACAATCAGCCCCAGCATTTT.

V usage is TRBV5-6 and J usage is TRBJ2-7; 12 bases line up with TRBD1. With V trimmed by 3 bases and J by 5 bases, 3 bases remained unmatched. Germline V gene sequence: CDR1 SGHDT, CDR2 YYEEEE. The CDR3 covers 14 residues. CDR3 bases: TGTGCCAGCAGCTGGGACAGGGGGCTCCACGAGCAGTACTTC. Amino acid sequence: CASSWDRGLHEQYF.

V and J are TRBV10-3 and TRBJ2-6; D might be TRBD2 (5 bases). Per the germline V gene, CDR1 is ENHRY and CDR2 is SYGVKD. The CDR3 length is 16 residues. The V end was cut by 0 bases, the J end by 1 base, with 7 bases between. The CDR3 nucleotides read TGTGCCATCAGTGAGTCTGGAGGTTCTGGGGCCAACGTCCTGACTTTC. Translation gives CAISESGGSGANVLTF.

This clone was seen just once. CDR3 bases: TGTGCCAGCAGCTTAAACGGACAGCGTATGAACACTGAAGCTTTCTTT. Its protein product is CASSLNGQRMNTEAFF. This chain connects TRBV7-8 to TRBJ1-1; a possible D gene is TRBD1 (6 bases). Germline V gene lookup returns CDR1 SGHVS and CDR2 FQNEAQ. Trimming shortened V by 2 bases and J by 0 bases, and 13 bases separated the two germline ends. The CDR3 contains 16 residues.

The genes are TRBV13 and TRBJ2-7, with 9 nucleotides matching TRBD1. CDR1 and CDR2 from the germline V gene are PRHDT and FYEKMQ (reference sequence). Trimming removed 4 bases from V and 2 bases from J; junction bases left unmatched: 6. This CDR3 has 15 residues. For the CDR3, the DNA is TGTGCCAGCAGCTCCGGAGGACAGGGGCCCTACGAGCAGTACTTC. This translates into CASSSGGQGPYEQYF.

The CDR3 protein is CASSLAPGRYNEQFF. The CDR3 coding sequence is TGTGCCAGCAGCTTAGCTCCAGGGCGATACAATGAGCAGTTCTTC. The rearrangement uses TRBV11-2 and TRBJ2-1; D is possibly TRBD1 (5 bases). The ends were cut back, 1 base at V and 4 bases at J, with 11 bases in the middle. Germline-derived CDR1 and CDR2 are SGHAT and FQNNGV. CDR3 length: 15 amino acids.

This clone was detected only a few times. The V call is TRBV6-4, the J call TRBJ1-1; D gene ambiguous. The germline V and J ends were trimmed by 6 bases and 0 bases, with 8 bases remaining between them. The CDR3 is 13 residues long. Per the germline V gene, CDR1 is MRHNA and CDR2 is SNTAGT. CDR3 amino acids: CASSAYMNTEAFF. The CDR3 DNA reads TGTGCCAGCAGCGCCTATATGAACACTGAAGCTTTCTTT.

V is TRBV19 and J is TRBJ2-7; 11 bases line up with TRBD2. The CDR3 has 15 amino acids. V dropped 3 bases and J dropped 3; count of bases not matched to a gene: 4. CDR1 and CDR2 (germline): LNHDA, SQIVND (reference sequence). CDR3 nucleotide sequence: TGTGCCAGTAGTATTCTCGGGACTAGCGGCTACGAGCAGTACTTC. Amino acid sequence: CASSILGTSGYEQYF.